These T cell receptor beta chains were read from a single sample in a study of blood T cell repertoires in COVID-19. TCRdb's table, derived via immunoSEQ multiplex PCR, lists solely in-frame clones and lacks some. The sample has approximately 300,000 clones; about 85% are singletons. Specimen: PBMCs or T cells enriched from blood (not recorded which). These TCRs come from a woman aged 30 to 39 who had recovered from COVID-19. Both conserved end residues are part of each CDR3. Each record gives: CDR3 DNA, CDR3 protein, CDR3 length, D gene, clone size, J gene, V gene. A D gene is named only where the DNA matches it firmly. Only part of the rows carry a size: once, few, many, or a class if the clone is expanded.

CDR3 DNA: TGTGCCAGCAGATTCCGGGACAGAAATTACGAGCAGTACTTC; CDR3 protein: CASRFRDRNYEQYF; CDR3 length: 14; D gene: TRBD1; clone size: once; J gene: TRBJ2-7; V gene: TRBV6-5
CDR3 DNA: TGTGCCAGCAGAGGAACAGGGTACACTGAAGCTTTCTTT; CDR3 protein: CASRGTGYTEAFF; CDR3 length: 13; D gene: .; clone size: .; J gene: TRBJ1-1; V gene: TRBV2
CDR3 DNA: TGTGCCAGCAGCGGAGACGTAACGACAGGGTTGATACGTGGCTACACCTTC; CDR3 protein: CASSGDVTTGLIRGYTF; CDR3 length: 17; D gene: TRBD1; clone size: .; J gene: TRBJ1-2; V gene: TRBV9
CDR3 DNA: TGTGCCAGCAGCTTGGGGGGGACAGGTTGGGCGGATACGCAGTATTTT; CDR3 protein: CASSLGGTGWADTQYF; CDR3 length: 16; D gene: TRBD1; clone size: .; J gene: TRBJ2-3; V gene: TRBV5-5
CDR3 DNA: TGTGCCAGCAGCCTAAGAGGGACTAGCGGGGGGGCCGGTACGCAGTATTTT; CDR3 protein: CASSLRGTSGGAGTQYF; CDR3 length: 17; D gene: TRBD2; clone size: .; J gene: TRBJ2-3; V gene: TRBV3-1/TRBV3-2
CDR3 DNA: TGTGCCAGCAGGAGCGGGGGCCGGGAGACCCAGTACTTC; CDR3 protein: CASRSGGRETQYF; CDR3 length: 13; D gene: TRBD2; clone size: once; J gene: TRBJ2-5; V gene: TRBV7-9
CDR3 DNA: TGTGCCATCAGTGAAAACAGAAACACTGAAGCTTTCTTT; CDR3 protein: CAISENRNTEAFF; CDR3 length: 13; D gene: .; clone size: .; J gene: TRBJ1-1; V gene: TRBV10-3
CDR3 DNA: TGTGCCAGCAGGACAGGGTTTAACGGCTACACCTTC; CDR3 protein: CASRTGFNGYTF; CDR3 length: 12; D gene: TRBD1; clone size: .; J gene: TRBJ1-2; V gene: TRBV12-3/TRBV12-4
CDR3 DNA: TGTGCCAGCAGTGTTTTGGACAGAGATAATTCACCCCTCCACTTT; CDR3 protein: CASSVLDRDNSPLHF; CDR3 length: 15; D gene: .; clone size: .; J gene: TRBJ1-6; V gene: TRBV2
CDR3 DNA: TGTGCCAGTAGTATACTCCCGGGACAGGATTCGGGAAAACTGTTTTTT; CDR3 protein: CASSILPGQDSGKLFF; CDR3 length: 16; D gene: TRBD1; clone size: .; J gene: TRBJ1-4; V gene: TRBV19
CDR3 DNA: TGTGCCAGCAGTCCGGGACAGTCCTACGAGCAGTACTTC; CDR3 protein: CASSPGQSYEQYF; CDR3 length: 13; D gene: TRBD1; clone size: .; J gene: TRBJ2-7; V gene: TRBV6-5
CDR3 DNA: TGTGCCAGCAGCCAAGATGGGGGGGAGCAGTTCTTC; CDR3 protein: CASSQDGGEQFF; CDR3 length: 12; D gene: .; clone size: .; J gene: TRBJ2-1; V gene: TRBV4-2
CDR3 DNA: TGTGCCAGTAGTATAGATAACGAGCAGTACTTC; CDR3 protein: CASSIDNEQYF; CDR3 length: 11; D gene: .; clone size: .; J gene: TRBJ2-7; V gene: TRBV19
CDR3 DNA: TGTGCCAGCAGCTTGCGCAGGGGAAGCTCCTACGAGCAGTACTTC; CDR3 protein: CASSLRRGSSYEQYF; CDR3 length: 15; D gene: .; clone size: .; J gene: TRBJ2-7; V gene: TRBV7-2
CDR3 DNA: TGTGCCAGCAGCCAAGGCACAGGGCGAACTAATGAAAAACTGTTTTTT; CDR3 protein: CASSQGTGRTNEKLFF; CDR3 length: 16; D gene: .; clone size: few; J gene: TRBJ1-4; V gene: TRBV4-2
CDR3 DNA: TGTGCCAGCAGTCGAGGGGCTCTGGGGGCAGAGACCCAGTACTTC; CDR3 protein: CASSRGALGAETQYF; CDR3 length: 15; D gene: .; clone size: .; J gene: TRBJ2-5; V gene: TRBV6-2/TRBV6-3
CDR3 DNA: TGCGCCAGCAGCCAAGATATCGGGAGGCGACTTGGCGCTTTCTTT; CDR3 protein: CASSQDIGRRLGAFF; CDR3 length: 15; D gene: .; clone size: .; J gene: TRBJ1-1; V gene: TRBV4-3
CDR3 DNA: TGTGCCAGCAGTGAAGGGCAGTACTACGAGCAGTACTTC; CDR3 protein: CASSEGQYYEQYF; CDR3 length: 13; D gene: .; clone size: .; J gene: TRBJ2-7; V gene: TRBV6-1
CDR3 DNA: TGTGCCGCGGAAGGGACAGGGTCTGGAAACACCATATATTTT; CDR3 protein: CAAEGTGSGNTIYF; CDR3 length: 14; D gene: TRBD1; clone size: .; J gene: TRBJ1-3; V gene: TRBV7-9
CDR3 DNA: TGTGCCAGCAGCTTAAGTGCCCTAGCGGGCACCGGGGAGCTGTTTTTT; CDR3 protein: CASSLSALAGTGELFF; CDR3 length: 16; D gene: TRBD2; clone size: .; J gene: TRBJ2-2; V gene: TRBV7-3
CDR3 DNA: TGTGCCAGTAGTATCGTCAGAAACTACGAGCAGTACTTC; CDR3 protein: CASSIVRNYEQYF; CDR3 length: 13; D gene: .; clone size: once; J gene: TRBJ2-7; V gene: TRBV19
CDR3 DNA: TGTGCCAGCCTTAGGACAGGGGGGTCTGAAGCTTTCTTT; CDR3 protein: CASLRTGGSEAFF; CDR3 length: 13; D gene: TRBD1; clone size: .; J gene: TRBJ1-1; V gene: TRBV27
CDR3 DNA: TGTGCCTGGACCCCGGCGGGAAGTTACAATGAGCAGTTCTTC; CDR3 protein: CAWTPAGSYNEQFF; CDR3 length: 14; D gene: .; clone size: .; J gene: TRBJ2-1; V gene: TRBV30
CDR3 DNA: TGTGCCAGCAGCTTAGTAGCGGGGGGGCAAGAGACCCAGTACTTC; CDR3 protein: CASSLVAGGQETQYF; CDR3 length: 15; D gene: TRBD2; clone size: .; J gene: TRBJ2-5; V gene: TRBV7-9
CDR3 DNA: TGTGCCAGCAGTGAAGGGGACAGGGTTGCGTACACCTTC; CDR3 protein: CASSEGDRVAYTF; CDR3 length: 13; D gene: TRBD1; clone size: .; J gene: TRBJ1-2; V gene: TRBV6-4
CDR3 DNA: TGTGCCTGGGGGACCAGGGATCAGCCCCAGCATTTT; CDR3 protein: CAWGTRDQPQHF; CDR3 length: 12; D gene: .; clone size: .; J gene: TRBJ1-5; V gene: TRBV30
CDR3 DNA: TGTGCCAGTAGTATACCAGGGGGCGCGGGTCAGCCCCAGCATTTT; CDR3 protein: CASSIPGGAGQPQHF; CDR3 length: 15; D gene: TRBD1; clone size: once; J gene: TRBJ1-5; V gene: TRBV19
CDR3 DNA: TGTGCCAGCGCCCGCGGTTCCAACGAGCAGTACTTC; CDR3 protein: CASARGSNEQYF; CDR3 length: 12; D gene: .; clone size: once; J gene: TRBJ2-7; V gene: TRBV2
CDR3 DNA: TGTGCCAGCAGCCGTAGACAGGGGACGACCGGGGAGCTGTTTTTT; CDR3 protein: CASSRRQGTTGELFF; CDR3 length: 15; D gene: TRBD1; clone size: .; J gene: TRBJ2-2; V gene: TRBV3-1/TRBV3-2
CDR3 DNA: TGTGCCAGCAGCCAGGGGGGGGACTTTCAGACGCAGTATTTT; CDR3 protein: CASSQGGDFQTQYF; CDR3 length: 14; D gene: TRBD2; clone size: .; J gene: TRBJ2-3; V gene: TRBV4-2
CDR3 DNA: TGTGCCAGCAGCCCAGCGAAGGAGGCGAACACTGAAGCTTTCTTT; CDR3 protein: CASSPAKEANTEAFF; CDR3 length: 15; D gene: .; clone size: .; J gene: TRBJ1-1; V gene: TRBV5-4
CDR3 DNA: TGCGCCAGCAGAGGACAGGGAGCTGGAAACACCATATATTTT; CDR3 protein: CASRGQGAGNTIYF; CDR3 length: 14; D gene: TRBD1; clone size: once; J gene: TRBJ1-3; V gene: TRBV10-2
CDR3 DNA: TGCAGCACCCGTGTCGAGGCAACTAATGAAAAACTGTTTTTT; CDR3 protein: CSTRVEATNEKLFF; CDR3 length: 14; D gene: .; clone size: few; J gene: TRBJ1-4; V gene: TRBV29-1
CDR3 DNA: TGCGCCAGCAGCCAAGAAGGAGGCGAGCAGTACTTC; CDR3 protein: CASSQEGGEQYF; CDR3 length: 12; D gene: .; clone size: few; J gene: TRBJ2-7; V gene: TRBV4-1
CDR3 DNA: TGTGCCAGCAGTGCACAACAGGGGAGGAACACTGAAGCTTTCTTT; CDR3 protein: CASSAQQGRNTEAFF; CDR3 length: 15; D gene: TRBD1; clone size: few; J gene: TRBJ1-1; V gene: TRBV2
CDR3 DNA: TGTGCCAGCAGCCTGTACGGGACAGGGAATTCGGCCCTCCACTTT; CDR3 protein: CASSLYGTGNSALHF; CDR3 length: 15; D gene: TRBD1; clone size: once; J gene: TRBJ1-6; V gene: TRBV7-3
CDR3 DNA: TGTGCCAGCAGCCGTTCGGCGGGGCCTCGACGCACAGATACGCAGTATTTT; CDR3 protein: CASSRSAGPRRTDTQYF; CDR3 length: 17; D gene: .; clone size: .; J gene: TRBJ2-3; V gene: TRBV3-1/TRBV3-2
CDR3 DNA: TGCGCCAGCAGCATACCCGGGACAGGGGATGGCTACACCTTC; CDR3 protein: CASSIPGTGDGYTF; CDR3 length: 14; D gene: TRBD1; clone size: once; J gene: TRBJ1-2; V gene: TRBV5-1
CDR3 DNA: TGCGCCAGCAGCCAGTGGGGCAGATTCGACGAGCAGTACTTC; CDR3 protein: CASSQWGRFDEQYF; CDR3 length: 14; D gene: .; clone size: .; J gene: TRBJ2-7; V gene: TRBV4-1
CDR3 DNA: TGTGCCAGCAGTCCCGTCGCGGGGGATAAGAACAATGAGCAGTTCTTC; CDR3 protein: CASSPVAGDKNNEQFF; CDR3 length: 16; D gene: TRBD2; clone size: .; J gene: TRBJ2-1; V gene: TRBV3-1/TRBV3-2
CDR3 DNA: TGTGCCAGCAGTACCCCGGGACAGGGGTTGAAAGCTTTCTTT; CDR3 protein: CASSTPGQGLKAFF; CDR3 length: 14; D gene: TRBD1; clone size: .; J gene: TRBJ1-1; V gene: TRBV6-5
CDR3 DNA: TGTGCCAGCACCAAGGGGGCAGAATGGGTTGATGAAAAACTGTTTTTT; CDR3 protein: CASTKGAEWVDEKLFF; CDR3 length: 16; D gene: TRBD1; clone size: .; J gene: TRBJ1-4; V gene: TRBV9
CDR3 DNA: TGTGCCATCAGTGAGTCGGGGACAGTGGGGGAGCAGTACTTC; CDR3 protein: CAISESGTVGEQYF; CDR3 length: 14; D gene: TRBD1; clone size: .; J gene: TRBJ2-7; V gene: TRBV10-3
CDR3 DNA: TGTGCCAGTAGTAGGGGGGGCTTAGATCAGCCCCAGCATTTT; CDR3 protein: CASSRGGLDQPQHF; CDR3 length: 14; D gene: .; clone size: .; J gene: TRBJ1-5; V gene: TRBV19
CDR3 DNA: TGTGCCAGCAGCTTGGGGTGGGGGGGCACAGATACGCAGTATTTT; CDR3 protein: CASSLGWGGTDTQYF; CDR3 length: 15; D gene: .; clone size: .; J gene: TRBJ2-3; V gene: TRBV5-5
CDR3 DNA: TGTGCCAGCAGCCAACGGACAGGGGGCTTGGGTTCACCCCTCCACTTT; CDR3 protein: CASSQRTGGLGSPLHF; CDR3 length: 16; D gene: TRBD1; clone size: .; J gene: TRBJ1-6; V gene: TRBV14
CDR3 DNA: TGTGCCAGCAGTTATCTTCCCATTGGGCGGGGGGCCTATGAGCAGTTCTTC; CDR3 protein: CASSYLPIGRGAYEQFF; CDR3 length: 17; D gene: TRBD2; clone size: .; J gene: TRBJ2-1; V gene: TRBV6-2/TRBV6-3
CDR3 DNA: TGTGCCAGCAGCACCCCCGGGTGGGATGGCTACACCTTC; CDR3 protein: CASSTPGWDGYTF; CDR3 length: 13; D gene: .; clone size: .; J gene: TRBJ1-2; V gene: TRBV7-6
CDR3 DNA: TGTGCCAGTAGACCACAGGGTTTCACTGAAGCTTTCTTT; CDR3 protein: CASRPQGFTEAFF; CDR3 length: 13; D gene: .; clone size: .; J gene: TRBJ1-1; V gene: TRBV19
CDR3 DNA: TGTGCCAGCACCCAGGGGGGACTGCCACGGCAGCCCCAGCATTTT; CDR3 protein: CASTQGGLPRQPQHF; CDR3 length: 15; D gene: TRBD1; clone size: .; J gene: TRBJ1-5; V gene: TRBV2
CDR3 DNA: TGTGCCAGCAGTTACGGCGAGACAGGGCGTGGCGAGCAGTACTTC; CDR3 protein: CASSYGETGRGEQYF; CDR3 length: 15; D gene: TRBD1; clone size: .; J gene: TRBJ2-7; V gene: TRBV6-6
CDR3 DNA: TGTGCCAGCAGTTACTCGGGGGACAGCTCCTACGAGCAGTACTTC; CDR3 protein: CASSYSGDSSYEQYF; CDR3 length: 15; D gene: TRBD1; clone size: .; J gene: TRBJ2-7; V gene: TRBV6-5
CDR3 DNA: TGTGCCATCAGTGGACAGGGCACAGATACGCAGTATTTT; CDR3 protein: CAISGQGTDTQYF; CDR3 length: 13; D gene: .; clone size: .; J gene: TRBJ2-3; V gene: TRBV10-3
CDR3 DNA: TGTGCCAGCAGCCGCGGGACTACGTACGAGCAGTACTTC; CDR3 protein: CASSRGTTYEQYF; CDR3 length: 13; D gene: TRBD2; clone size: .; J gene: TRBJ2-7; V gene: TRBV7-2